This TCR beta chain comes out of a study of T cell repertoires in cytomegalovirus infection. For the study at large: HLA-B-restricted CMV epitopes that are well studied, plus recently identified HLA-C-restricted ones, were used by the study. Study-level results: The ex vivo response was dominated by HLA-C-restricted CMV-specific TCR beta clonotypes.

The length of the CDR3 is 15 residues. The V and J ends lost 5 bases and 3 bases, in that order; junction bases with no gene match: 7. Germline CDR1 and CDR2: MNHEY and SVGAGI. On this clonotype itself: The antigen is unknown.

TCRdb ran MiXCR on the reads and lists one entry per CDR3 protein. This table holds about 160,000 distinct CDR3 sequences, about 22% found once. The sequence derives from a human donor in good health (CMV status not recorded). Some clones in this sample may be carry-over from other donors' samples. Sample: CD8+ T cells from cultured PBMCs, taken from culture after CMV antigen stimulation. V and J are TRBV6-5 and TRBJ1-5; 7 nucleotides line up with TRBD1. The CDR3 nucleotides read TGTGCCAGCAGTGGGACAGCTACATCCAATCAGCCCCAGCATTTT. Translating it yields CASSGTATSNQPQHF.